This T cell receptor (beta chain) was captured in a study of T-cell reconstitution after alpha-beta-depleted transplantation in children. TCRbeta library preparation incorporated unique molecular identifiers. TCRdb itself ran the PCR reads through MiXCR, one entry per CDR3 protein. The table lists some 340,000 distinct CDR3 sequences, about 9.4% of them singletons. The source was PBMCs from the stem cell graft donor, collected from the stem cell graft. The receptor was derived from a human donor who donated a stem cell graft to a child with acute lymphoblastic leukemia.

The CDR3 sequence: CASSQWTGTGSYEQYF. The CDR3 region has the DNA TGCGCCAGCAGTCAATGGACCGGGACAGGGTCCTACGAGCAGTACTTC. V is TRBV23-1 and J is TRBJ2-7; 9 nucleotides match TRBD1. TRBV23-1 is recorded as an ORF, its role being uncertain. After removal of 1 base from V and 1 base from J, the junction contained 5 bases not matched to a gene. The CDR3 consists of 16 residues.